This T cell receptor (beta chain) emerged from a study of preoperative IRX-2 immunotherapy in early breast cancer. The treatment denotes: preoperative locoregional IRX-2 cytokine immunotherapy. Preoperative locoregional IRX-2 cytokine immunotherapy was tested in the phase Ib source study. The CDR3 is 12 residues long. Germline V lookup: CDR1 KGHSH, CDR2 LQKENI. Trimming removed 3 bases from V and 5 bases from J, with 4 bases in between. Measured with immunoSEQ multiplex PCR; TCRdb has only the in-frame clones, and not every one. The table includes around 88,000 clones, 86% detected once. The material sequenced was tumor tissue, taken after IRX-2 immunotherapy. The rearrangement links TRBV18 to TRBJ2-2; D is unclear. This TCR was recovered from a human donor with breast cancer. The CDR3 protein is CASSPMTGELFF. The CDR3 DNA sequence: TGTGCCAGCTCACCGATGACCGGGGAGCTGTTTTTT.